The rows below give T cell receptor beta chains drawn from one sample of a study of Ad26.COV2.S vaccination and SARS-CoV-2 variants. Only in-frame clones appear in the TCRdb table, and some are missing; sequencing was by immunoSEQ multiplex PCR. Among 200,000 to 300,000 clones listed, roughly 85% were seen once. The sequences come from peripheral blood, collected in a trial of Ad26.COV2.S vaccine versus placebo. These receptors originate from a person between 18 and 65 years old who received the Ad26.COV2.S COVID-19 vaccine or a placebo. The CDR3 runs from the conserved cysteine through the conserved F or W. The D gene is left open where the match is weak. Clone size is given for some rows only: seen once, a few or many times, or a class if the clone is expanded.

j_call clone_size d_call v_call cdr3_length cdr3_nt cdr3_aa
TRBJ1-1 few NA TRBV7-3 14 TGTGCCAGCAGCTTGGGCACCCAGAACACTGAAGCTTTCTTT CASSLGTQNTEAFF
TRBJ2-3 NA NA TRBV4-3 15 TGCGCCAGCAGCCAAGATAGCGGTACGACAGATACGCAGTATTTT CASSQDSGTTDTQYF
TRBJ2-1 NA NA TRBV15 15 TGTGCCACCAGTCCCCCAGGGAGCTCCTACAATGAGCAGTTCTTC CATSPPGSSYNEQFF
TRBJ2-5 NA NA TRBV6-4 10 TGTGCCACCAACAGGGAGACCCAGTACTTC CATNRETQYF
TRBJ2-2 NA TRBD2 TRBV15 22 TGTGCCACCAGCAGAGATCAGACGCGGGCGGGAGACACTGCGGGGCCCCCCGGGGAGCTGTTTTTT CATSRDQTRAGDTAGPPGELFF
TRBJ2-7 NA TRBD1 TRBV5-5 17 TGTGCCAGCAGCTTGGGATCCCTCCGGGACAGGGACTACGAGCAGTACTTC CASSLGSLRDRDYEQYF
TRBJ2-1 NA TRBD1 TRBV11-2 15 TGTGCCAGCAGCCCCGGGCCCTTCGGGGACAGTGAGCAGTTCTTC CASSPGPFGDSEQFF
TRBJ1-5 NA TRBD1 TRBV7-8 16 TGTGCCAGCAGCTTAAATGGGGGACAGGAATTTCAGCCCCAGCATTTT CASSLNGGQEFQPQHF
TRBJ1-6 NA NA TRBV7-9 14 TGTGCCAGCAGCTTATCCTGGGGTAATTCACCCCTCCACTTT CASSLSWGNSPLHF
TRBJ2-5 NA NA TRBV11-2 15 TGTGCCAGCAGCTTCCAGGGGGGTTTACAAGAGACCCAGTACTTC CASSFQGGLQETQYF
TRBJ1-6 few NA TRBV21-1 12 TGTGCTAGCAGTCCACTGGATTCACCCCTCCACTTT CASSPLDSPLHF
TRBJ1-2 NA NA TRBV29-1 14 TGCAGCGTTGTGTTCGGGCAGGCGGTATATGGCTACACCTTC CSVVFGQAVYGYTF
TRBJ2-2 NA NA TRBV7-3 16 TGTGCCAGCAGCCCTAGAACGGCGGGAAGCACCGGGGAGCTGTTTTTT CASSPRTAGSTGELFF
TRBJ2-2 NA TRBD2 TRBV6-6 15 TGTGCCAGCGCTACGACTAGCGGGAACACCGGGGAGCTGTTTTTT CASATTSGNTGELFF
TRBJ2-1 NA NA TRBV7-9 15 TGTGCCAGCAGCCCAGGTGGCGCCCACTCCAATGAGCAGTTCTTC CASSPGGAHSNEQFF
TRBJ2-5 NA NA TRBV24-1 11 TGTGCCACCAGTGATCTAGAGACCCAGTACTTC CATSDLETQYF
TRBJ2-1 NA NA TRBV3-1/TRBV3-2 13 TGTGCCAGCAGCCGGAATAGCGGCAATGAGCAGTTCTTC CASSRNSGNEQFF
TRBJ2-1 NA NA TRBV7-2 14 TGTGCCAGCGCGAGTGGTAGCGGAGACAATGAGCAGTTCTTC CASASGSGDNEQFF
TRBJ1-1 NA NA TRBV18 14 TGTGCCAGCTCTCCGGGACGGGGGAACACTGAAGCTTTCTTT CASSPGRGNTEAFF
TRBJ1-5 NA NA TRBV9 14 TGTGCCAGCAGCGTAGGAAATATGAATCAGCCCCAGCATTTT CASSVGNMNQPQHF
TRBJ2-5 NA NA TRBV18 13 TGTGCCAGCTCACCAGGGGGGGGCGAGACCCAGTACTTC CASSPGGGETQYF
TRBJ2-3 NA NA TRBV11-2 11 TGTGCCAGCAGCTTCGGTCATACGCAGTATTTT CASSFGHTQYF
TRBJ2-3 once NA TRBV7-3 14 TGTGCCAGCAGCTTGGGTAGCGGCACAGATACGCAGTATTTT CASSLGSGTDTQYF
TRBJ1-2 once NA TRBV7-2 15 TGTGCCAGCACCCTTAGCGTTCAGGAGAACTATGGCTACACCTTC CASTLSVQENYGYTF
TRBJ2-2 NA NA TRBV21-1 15 TGTGCCAGCAGCAAACAGGGCGGGGACACCGGGGAGCTGTTTTTT CASSKQGGDTGELFF
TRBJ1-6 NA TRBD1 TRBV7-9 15 TGTGCCAGCAACCAAGGGACAGGAGGTAATTCACCCCTCCACTTT CASNQGTGGNSPLHF
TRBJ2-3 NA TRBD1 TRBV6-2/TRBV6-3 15 TGTGCCAGCAGCTCGGGACAGTCGTCTGGAAATACGCAGTATTTT CASSSGQSSGNTQYF
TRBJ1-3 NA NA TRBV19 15 TGTGCCAGTAGTAGGGACCTTTCCTCTGGAAACACCATATATTTT CASSRDLSSGNTIYF
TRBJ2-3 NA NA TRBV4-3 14 TGCGCCAGCAGCCAAGACGGGCCCTGGGATACGCAGTATTTT CASSQDGPWDTQYF
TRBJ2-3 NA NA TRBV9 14 TGTGCCAGCACCCAGGGGGGGGGCACAGATACGCAGTATTTT CASTQGGGTDTQYF
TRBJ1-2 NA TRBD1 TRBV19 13 TGTGCCAGTAGTACCGGACAGGAGTATGGCTACACCTTC CASSTGQEYGYTF
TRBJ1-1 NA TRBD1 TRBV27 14 TGTGCCAGCACCCTAGGACAGGAGAACACTGAAGCTTTCTTT CASTLGQENTEAFF
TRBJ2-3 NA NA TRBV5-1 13 TGCGCCAGCATGCGGGCCTACTTTGATACGCAGTATTTT CASMRAYFDTQYF
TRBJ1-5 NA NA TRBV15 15 TGTGCCACCAGCAGAGCGGGGCAGGGTGATCAGCCCCAGCATTTT CATSRAGQGDQPQHF
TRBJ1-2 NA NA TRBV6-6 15 TGTGCCAGCAGTTACGTCAGCTTACTTAACTATGGCTACACCTTC CASSYVSLLNYGYTF
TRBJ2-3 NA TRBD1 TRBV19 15 TGTGCCAGCCAAATAATAGGACAGGGGACAGATACGCAGTATTTT CASQIIGQGTDTQYF
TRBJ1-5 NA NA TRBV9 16 TGTGCCAGCAGCGTCAACCACGAGCAGGTATTCCAGCCCCAGCATTTT CASSVNHEQVFQPQHF
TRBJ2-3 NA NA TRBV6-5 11 TGTGCCAGCAGCCACGGACGGAAGCAGTATTTT CASSHGRKQYF
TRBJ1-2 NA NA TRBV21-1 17 TGTGCCAGCAGCAAAGGACAGGGTGGGGTCTTGAGGGCTGGCTACACCTTC CASSKGQGGVLRAGYTF
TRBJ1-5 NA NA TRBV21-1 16 TGTGCCAGCAGCAAAGGAGGGACAGGGATCAATCAGCCCCAGCATTTT CASSKGGTGINQPQHF
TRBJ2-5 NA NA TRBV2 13 TGTGCCAGCAGTGGTTGGCCTCAAGAGACCCAGTACTTC CASSGWPQETQYF
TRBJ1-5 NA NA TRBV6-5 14 TGTGCCAGCAGATCGACCCAAAGCAATCAGCCCCAGCATTTT CASRSTQSNQPQHF
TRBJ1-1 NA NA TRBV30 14 TGTGCCTGGAGTGTACAAATAGGGAACACTGAAGCTTTCTTT CAWSVQIGNTEAFF
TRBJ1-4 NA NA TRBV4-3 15 TGCGCCAGCAGCCAGAACCAGATTTCTAATGAAAAACTGTTTTTT CASSQNQISNEKLFF
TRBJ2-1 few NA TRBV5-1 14 TGCGCCAGCAGCTTAGGGGTTCTTTACAATGAGCAGTTCTTC CASSLGVLYNEQFF
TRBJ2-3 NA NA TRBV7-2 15 TGTGCCAGCAGCTGGGGGGGGCCCCGATCGGATACGCAGTATTTT CASSWGGPRSDTQYF
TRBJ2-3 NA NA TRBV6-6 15 TGTGCCAGCAGTTACTCCTTTAGGAGCACAGATACGCAGTATTTT CASSYSFRSTDTQYF
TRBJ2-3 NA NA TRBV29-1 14 TGCAGCGATTCCCTGCGGGGAGGTACGGATACGCAGTATTTT CSDSLRGGTDTQYF
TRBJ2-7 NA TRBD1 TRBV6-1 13 TGTGCCAGCAGTGAAGGGACAGGGCTCGAGCAGTACTTC CASSEGTGLEQYF
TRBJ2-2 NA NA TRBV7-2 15 TGTGCCAGCAGCCCGGACAGCACTCGGGCCGGGGAGCTGTTTTTT CASSPDSTRAGELFF
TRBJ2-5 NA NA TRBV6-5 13 TGTGCCAGCAGGGGCAGGAGGGAAGAGACCCAGTACTTC CASRGRREETQYF
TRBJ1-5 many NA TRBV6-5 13 TGTGCCAGCAGTTACAGGGAAGGTCAGCCCCAGCATTTT CASSYREGQPQHF
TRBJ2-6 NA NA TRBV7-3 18 TGTGCCAGCAGCACGTTGCCGGGACTCGAGTCTGGGGCCAACGTCCTGACTTTC CASSTLPGLESGANVLTF
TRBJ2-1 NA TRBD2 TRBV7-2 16 TGTGCCAGCAGCTTGCGGGTGGCGGGAGGGGCAAATGAGCAGTTCTTC CASSLRVAGGANEQFF
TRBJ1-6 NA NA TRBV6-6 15 TGTGCCAGCAGCCCCCGTAACGCCAATTATTCACCCCTCCACTTT CASSPRNANYSPLHF
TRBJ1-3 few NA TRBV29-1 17 TGCAGCGTCTCAAACACTGGGGGACCTAGCTCTGGAAACACCATATATTTT CSVSNTGGPSSGNTIYF
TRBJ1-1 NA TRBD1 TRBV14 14 TGTGCCAGCAGCCCCACAGGGGCGGCCACTGAAGCTTTCTTT CASSPTGAATEAFF
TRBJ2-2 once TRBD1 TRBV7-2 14 TGTGCCAGCGGGGACAGGGGCGGAATCGGGGAGCTGTTTTTT CASGDRGGIGELFF
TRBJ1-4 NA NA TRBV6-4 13 TGTGCCAGCAGTGCAGGGATTGGTGAAAAACTGTTTTTT CASSAGIGEKLFF